A selection of T cell receptor beta chains follows, all from one sample in a study of beta chain features in type 1 diabetes. Here immunoSEQ multiplex PCR was the method, and the copy in TCRdb shows in-frame clones only, minus some. The sample holds almost 350,000 clones, 6.5% to 10% seen once. The sequenced sample was central memory CD4+ T cells from blood. These receptor sequences come from a woman between 18 and 29 years old in good health. CDR3s include the opening cysteine and the closing phenylalanine or tryptophan. D genes are given only for firm matches. Not every row has a clone size; where given, it reads once, few, many or a size class.

TRBD1 TRBJ1-2 TRBV28 few CASTGGQGEVLGYTF TGTGCCAGCACGGGGGGACAGGGCGAGGTCTTAGGCTACACCTTC
- TRBJ2-1 TRBV10-3 many CAISESSDNEQFF TGTGCCATCAGTGAGTCTTCGGACAATGAGCAGTTCTTC
TRBD1 TRBJ1-5 TRBV7-8 once CASSDRTGYSNQPQHF TGTGCCAGCAGCGACCGGACAGGATATAGCAATCAGCCCCAGCATTTT
TRBD2 TRBJ2-3 TRBV5-6 - CASSRGLAGGRRTDTQYF TGTGCCAGCAGCCGAGGACTAGCGGGAGGGCGGCGCACAGATACGCAGTATTTT
- TRBJ2-7 TRBV7-2 many CASSLRNPYEQYF TGTGCCAGCAGCTTAAGAAATCCCTACGAGCAGTACTTC
TRBD2 TRBJ2-1 TRBV9 - CASSTGTSVYNEQFF TGTGCCAGCAGTACCGGGACTAGCGTGTACAATGAGCAGTTCTTC
- TRBJ2-7 TRBV7-2 many CASSLAAVSGYEQYF TGTGCCAGCAGCTTAGCGGCTGTTTCGGGCTACGAGCAGTACTTC
TRBD1 TRBJ1-5 TRBV5-8 - CASSSDRGRYNQPQHF TGTGCCAGCAGCTCGGACAGGGGGCGTTACAATCAGCCCCAGCATTTT
- TRBJ2-2 TRBV7-2 few CASRTNTNTGELFF TGTGCCAGCAGGACAAATACAAACACCGGGGAGCTGTTTTTT
TRBD2 TRBJ2-5 TRBV5-1 - CASSLALSGSGETQYF TGCGCCAGCAGCTTGGCCTTGAGCGGGAGCGGGGAGACCCAGTACTTC
TRBD1 TRBJ1-4 TRBV6-1 few CASTDWGQGDEKLFF TGTGCCAGCACGGACTGGGGGCAGGGGGACGAAAAACTGTTTTTT
TRBD1 TRBJ2-5 TRBV29-1 - CSVQRGQGRQETQYF TGCAGCGTCCAAAGGGGACAGGGACGCCAAGAGACCCAGTACTTC
- TRBJ1-1 TRBV18 - CASSGGGLTEAFF TGTGCCAGCTCTGGTGGGGGGTTAACTGAAGCTTTCTTT
- TRBJ1-2 TRBV25-1 - CASSDLGIDYGYTF TGTGCCAGCAGTGACCTGGGGATCGACTATGGCTACACCTTC
- TRBJ2-1 TRBV7-2 few CASSLEYGGNEQFF TGTGCCAGCAGCTTAGAATATGGAGGGAATGAGCAGTTCTTC
- TRBJ1-2 TRBV11-1 - CASSYDRSGGYTF TGTGCCAGCAGCTACGACAGATCGGGTGGCTACACCTTC
TRBD1 TRBJ1-2 TRBV2 - CASILDREYGYTF TGTGCCAGCATACTTGACAGGGAGTATGGCTACACCTTC
TRBD2 TRBJ2-1 TRBV18 - CASSPASGSEQFF TGTGCCAGCTCACCAGCTAGCGGGTCTGAGCAGTTCTTC
- TRBJ2-1 TRBV18 many CASSPYTSPYNEQFF TGTGCCAGCTCACCTTATACTAGTCCATACAATGAGCAGTTCTTC
- TRBJ2-5 TRBV7-9 few CASSFGSRRETQYF TGTGCCAGCAGCTTTGGGTCCCGGAGGGAGACCCAGTACTTC
TRBD2 TRBJ2-7 TRBV13 few CASSLFLAGVGEQYF TGTGCCAGCAGCTTATTCCTAGCGGGAGTTGGCGAGCAGTACTTC
- TRBJ1-1 TRBV28 - CAIRRDLNTEAFF TGTGCCATCCGGCGGGACTTGAACACTGAAGCTTTCTTT
TRBD1 TRBJ2-5 TRBV5-1 - CASSFGQGVRGETQYF TGCGCCAGCAGCTTTGGACAGGGAGTACGGGGTGAGACCCAGTACTTC
- TRBJ2-7 TRBV7-2 - CASSLEGLGALEQYF TGTGCCAGCAGCTTAGAGGGGCTAGGTGCACTGGAGCAGTACTTC
TRBD2 TRBJ2-2 TRBV7-6 many CASSLSGAGGTGELFF TGTGCCAGCAGCTTAAGTGGTGCGGGAGGAACCGGGGAGCTGTTTTTT
TRBD2 TRBJ2-1 TRBV30 - CAWPCREDEQFF TGTGCCTGGCCCTGTCGGGAGGATGAGCAGTTCTTC
TRBD2 TRBJ2-2 TRBV7-8 few CASSSRTSSTGELFF TGTGCCAGCAGCTCCAGGACTAGCAGCACCGGGGAGCTGTTTTTT
- TRBJ1-5 TRBV19 few CASNNRDQPQHF TGTGCCAGTAATAACCGGGATCAGCCCCAGCATTTT
- TRBJ1-1 TRBV19 many CASSPRQYKNEAFF TGTGCCAGTAGCCCCAGGCAATACAAAAACGAAGCTTTCTTT
TRBD2 TRBJ2-3 TRBV9 few CASSATTSAPADTQYF TGTGCCAGCAGCGCGACAACTAGCGCCCCAGCAGATACGCAGTATTTT
TRBD2 TRBJ2-1 TRBV9 - CASSATGTSGYNEQFF TGTGCCAGCAGCGCAACCGGGACTAGCGGTTACAATGAGCAGTTCTTC
- TRBJ2-1 TRBV7-2 - CASTPPSGNEQFF TGTGCCAGCACCCCCCCGTCCGGTAATGAGCAGTTCTTC
TRBD2 TRBJ2-3 TRBV6-6 - CASIASGRPDTQYF TGTGCCAGCATCGCTAGCGGGAGACCAGATACGCAGTATTTT
- TRBJ1-2 TRBV6-1 few CASSAEGRAYGYTF TGTGCCAGCAGTGCAGAGGGAAGGGCATATGGCTACACCTTC
TRBD2 TRBJ2-3 TRBV7-2 few CASSLLAGVADTQYF TGTGCCAGCAGCTTATTAGCGGGAGTGGCAGATACGCAGTATTTT
- TRBJ2-7 TRBV11-3 few CASSLDQEDEQYF TGTGCCAGCAGCTTAGATCAGGAGGACGAGCAGTACTTC